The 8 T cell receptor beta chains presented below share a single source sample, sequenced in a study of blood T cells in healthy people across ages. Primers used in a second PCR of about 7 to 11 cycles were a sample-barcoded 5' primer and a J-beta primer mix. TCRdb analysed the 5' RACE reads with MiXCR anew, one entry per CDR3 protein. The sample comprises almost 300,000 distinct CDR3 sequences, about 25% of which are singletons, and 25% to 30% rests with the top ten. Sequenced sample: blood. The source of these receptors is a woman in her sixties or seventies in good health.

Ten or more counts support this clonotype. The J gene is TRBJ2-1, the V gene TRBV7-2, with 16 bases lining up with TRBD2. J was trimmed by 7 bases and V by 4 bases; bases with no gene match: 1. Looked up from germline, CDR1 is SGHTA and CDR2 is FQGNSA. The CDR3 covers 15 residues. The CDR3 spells CASSSGLAGGNEQFF. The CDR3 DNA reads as TGTGCCAGCAGCTCGGGACTAGCGGGAGGGAATGAGCAGTTCTTC. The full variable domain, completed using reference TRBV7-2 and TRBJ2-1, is GAGVSQSPSNKVTEKGKDVELRCDPISGHTALYWYRQSLGQGLEFLIYFQGNSAPDKSGLPSDRFSAERTGGSVSTLTIQRTQQEDSAVYLCASSSGLAGGNEQFFGPGTRLTVL.

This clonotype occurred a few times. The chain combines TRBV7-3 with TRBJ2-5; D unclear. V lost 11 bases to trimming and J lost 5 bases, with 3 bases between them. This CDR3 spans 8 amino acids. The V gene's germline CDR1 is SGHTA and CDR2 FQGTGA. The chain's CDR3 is CASETQYF. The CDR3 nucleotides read TGTGCCTCCGAGACCCAGTACTTC.

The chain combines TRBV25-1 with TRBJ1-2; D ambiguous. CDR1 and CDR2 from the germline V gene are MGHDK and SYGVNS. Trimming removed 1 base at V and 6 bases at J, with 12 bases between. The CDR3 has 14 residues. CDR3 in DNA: TGTGCCAGCAGTGAATCAGGATCGAGGGATGGCTACACCTTC. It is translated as CASSESGSRDGYTF.

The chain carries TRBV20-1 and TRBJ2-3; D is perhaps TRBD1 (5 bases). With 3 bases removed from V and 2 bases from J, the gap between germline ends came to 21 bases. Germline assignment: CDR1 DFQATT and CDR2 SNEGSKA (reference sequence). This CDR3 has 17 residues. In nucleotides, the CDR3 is TGCAGTGCTAGCGGGCAGGGCGCCCCTTCAGCCACAGATACGCAGTATTTT. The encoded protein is CSASGQGAPSATDTQYF.

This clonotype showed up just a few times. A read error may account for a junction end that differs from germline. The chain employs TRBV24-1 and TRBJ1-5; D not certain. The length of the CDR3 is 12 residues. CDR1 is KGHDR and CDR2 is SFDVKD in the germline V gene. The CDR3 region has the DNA TGTGCCACCGGTGATTTTAATCAGCCCCAGCATTTT. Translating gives CATGDFNQPQHF.

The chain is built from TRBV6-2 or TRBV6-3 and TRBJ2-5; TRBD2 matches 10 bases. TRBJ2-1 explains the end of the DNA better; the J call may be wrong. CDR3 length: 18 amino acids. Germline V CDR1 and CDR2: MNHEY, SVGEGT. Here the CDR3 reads CASSYSSSSGRPYNEQFF. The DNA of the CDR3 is TGTGCCAGCAGTTACTCTTCCTCTAGCGGGAGACCTTACAATGAGCAGTTCTTC.

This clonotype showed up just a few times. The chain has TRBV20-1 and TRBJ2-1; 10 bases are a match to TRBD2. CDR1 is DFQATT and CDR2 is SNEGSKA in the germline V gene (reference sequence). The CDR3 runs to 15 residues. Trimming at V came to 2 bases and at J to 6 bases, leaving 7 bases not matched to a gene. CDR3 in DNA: TGCAGTGCTAGAAGCGGGAGGGCCGTTACCAATGAGCAGTTCTTC. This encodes CSARSGRAVTNEQFF.

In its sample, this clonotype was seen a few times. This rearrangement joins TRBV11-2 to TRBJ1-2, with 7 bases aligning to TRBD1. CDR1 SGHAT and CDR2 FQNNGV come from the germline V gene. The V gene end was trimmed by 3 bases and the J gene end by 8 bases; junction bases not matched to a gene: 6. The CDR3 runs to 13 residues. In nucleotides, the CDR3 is TGTGCCAGCAGCTTCGACAGGGTGGTCGGCTACACCTTC. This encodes CASSFDRVVGYTF. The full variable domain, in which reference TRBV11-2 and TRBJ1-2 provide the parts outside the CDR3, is EAGVAQSPRYKIIEKRQSVAFWCNPISGHATLYWYQQILGQGPKLLIQFQNNGVVDDSQLPKDRFSAERLKGVDSTLKIQPAKLEDSAVYLCASSFDRVVGYTFGSGTRLTVV.